This TCR beta chain was identified in a study of blood T cell repertoires in COVID-19. Study context: Italy, Spain and the United States were the sources of the convalescent and acute COVID-19 samples. PBMCs, B-cell-depleted T cells, or T cells were the source of the cDNA or gDNA that made up the material.

Germline CDR1 and CDR2: SGHDN and FVKESK. The length of the CDR3 is 17 residues. The ends were cut back, 1 base at V and 3 bases at J, with 15 bases in the middle. In the original processing: Amplified reference gene primers provided the basis for estimating nucleated cell counts. TCRdb's table, derived via immunoSEQ multiplex PCR, lists solely in-frame clones and lacks some. V and J calls and clone size are as listed in that table; D and trimming were resolved from the DNA. The table includes under 200,000 clones, about 85% detected once. The sample was peripheral blood. This chain connects TRBV14 to TRBJ1-4; D is unclear. This TCR was sampled from a woman of 80 years or more with acute or convalescent COVID-19. CDR3 loop: CASSQARSGRANEKLFF. As DNA, the CDR3 is TGTGCCAGCAGCCAAGCCAGGTCTGGGCGAGCTAATGAAAAACTGTTTTTT.